These 17 T cell receptor beta chains were sequenced from one sample in a study of blood T cell repertoires in COVID-19. Profiling relied on immunoSEQ multiplex PCR, and the TCRdb table lists in-frame clones only, not all of them. The data show about 220,000 clones, with approximately 77% seen just once and less than 4% held by the top ten. Sequencing used peripheral blood. The receptor source for this set is a woman at least 80 years old with acute or convalescent COVID-19.

This chain links TRBV5-4 with TRBJ2-7; TRBD1 matches at 7 bases. CDR3 size: 13 residues. In germline, CDR1 is SGHNT, CDR2 YYREEE (reference sequence). The V segment lost 6 bases and the J segment 2 bases; nucleotides outside the gene matches: 5. The CDR3 loop is CASKMTGPYEQYF. CDR3 bases: TGTGCCAGCAAGATGACAGGGCCCTACGAGCAGTACTTC.

V gene TRBV7-9 combines with J gene TRBJ1-5; D is perhaps TRBD1 (5 bases). Germline values: CDR1 SEHNR, CDR2 FQNEAQ (reference sequence). CDR3 length: 17 amino acids. Trimming shortened V by 2 bases and J by 2 bases, and 16 bases separated the two germline ends. CDR3 DNA: TGTGCCAGCAGCTTATTTCCTGGGTCGGGGGGCAATCAGCCCCAGCATTTT. Translated, it gives CASSLFPGSGGNQPQHF.

The V call is TRBV4-1, the J call TRBJ2-2; D is possibly TRBD2 (5 bases). The CDR3 length is 15 residues. The germline V gene encodes CDR1 MGHRA and CDR2 YSYEKL. Between the trimmed V and J ends, which lost 3 bases and 4 bases, there was a span of 12 bases. CDR3 residues: CASSHGTLATGELFF. The CDR3 region has the DNA TGCGCCAGCAGCCATGGAACGCTAGCCACCGGGGAGCTGTTTTTT.

This clone was counted only a few times. The sample has other DNA sequences that encode this CDR3 too. V usage is TRBV28 and J usage is TRBJ1-1; D not certain. In germline, CDR1 is MDHEN, CDR2 SYDVKM. V was pared by 3 bases and J by 5 bases, with 13 bases between. The CDR3 consists of 14 residues. The CDR3 DNA is TGTGCCAGCAGTTTGGGAGGGTTGGGGACTGAAGCTTTCTTT. Protein sequence: CASSLGGLGTEAFF.

This clone was seen more than once but under ten times. The same CDR3 is also encoded by other DNA sequences in this sample. The CDR3 spells CASSPRRDSQETQYF. The CDR3 nucleotides are TGTGCCAGCTCACCACGGAGGGACAGTCAAGAGACCCAGTACTTC. The rearrangement uses TRBV18 and TRBJ2-5; weak D call: TRBD1 (7 bases). The CDR3 is 15 residues long. The germline V and J ends were trimmed by 1 base and 2 bases, with 11 bases remaining between them. CDR1 and CDR2 from the germline V gene are KGHSH and LQKENI.

V is TRBV28 and J is TRBJ1-1; D may be TRBD1 (6 bases). CDR1 is MDHEN and CDR2 is SYDVKM in the germline V gene. With 6 bases removed from V and 0 bases from J, the gap between germline ends came to 14 bases. This CDR3 contains 15 residues. The CDR3 DNA sequence: TGTGCCAGCAGATCGACAGGCGCCATGAACACTGAAGCTTTCTTT. Amino acid sequence: CASRSTGAMNTEAFF.

The V gene is TRBV5-4, the J gene TRBJ2-7; 8 nucleotides line up with TRBD1. Per the germline V gene, CDR1 is SGHNT and CDR2 is YYREEE (reference sequence). V was clipped by 4 bases and J by 2 bases; unmatched bases: 11. The CDR3 sequence is 16 residues long. CDR3 sequence reads: CASSPPRTGPTYEQYF. In DNA, the CDR3 is TGTGCCAGCAGCCCCCCTAGGACAGGGCCCACCTACGAGCAGTACTTC.

The chain recombines TRBV5-1 with TRBJ1-2, with TRBD1 matching 8 bases. Unmatched junction bases numbered 13, after V lost 4 bases and J lost 8 bases. The CDR3 has 15 residues. Looked up from germline, CDR1 is SGHRS and CDR2 is YFSETQ. The CDR3 bases are TGCGCCAGCAGCATCCAGGGGGCCGGTTTGGAAGGCTACACCTTC. Translated, it gives CASSIQGAGLEGYTF. Complete variable domain (other parts from reference TRBV5-1 and TRBJ1-2): KAGVTQTPRYLIKTRGQQVTLSCSPISGHRSVSWYQQTPGQGLQFLFEYFSETQRNKGNFPGRFSGRQFSNSRSEMNVSTLELGDSALYLCASSIQGAGLEGYTFGSGTRLTVV.

The chain joins TRBV3-1 (or the pseudogene TRBV3-2) to TRBJ1-6; D is unresolved. This CDR3 is 14 amino acids long. V lost 3 bases, J lost 6 bases, and 9 bases lay in between. Germline CDR1 reads LGHDT; CDR2 reads YNNKEL (reference sequence). In nucleotides, the CDR3 is TGTGCCAGCAGCCAGAGGGAGGCTAATTCACCCCTCCACTTT. It encodes CASSQREANSPLHF.

The rearrangement links TRBV10-3 to TRBJ1-4, with D possibly matching TRBD1 (5 bases). This CDR3 is 12 amino acids long. Germline CDR1 and CDR2: ENHRY and SYGVKD. The ends were cut back, 11 bases at V and 8 bases at J, with 15 bases in the middle. CDR3 in DNA: TGTGCCTCGGGCTACCGGGGGGAAAAACTGTTTTTT. Translation: CASGYRGEKLFF.

This clone occurred a few times. V and J are TRBV7-2 and TRBJ1-2; 7 positions match TRBD1. This CDR3 has 14 residues. V dropped 1 base and J dropped 4; count of bases not matched to a gene: 3. Looked up from germline, CDR1 is SGHTA and CDR2 is FQGNSA. The CDR3 protein is CASSLEGAVYGYTF. DNA of the CDR3: TGTGCCAGCAGCTTAGAGGGGGCGGTCTATGGCTACACCTTC. Full variable domain (missing parts from reference TRBV7-2 and TRBJ1-2): GAGVSQSPSNKVTEKGKDVELRCDPISGHTALYWYRQSLGQGLEFLIYFQGNSAPDKSGLPSDRFSAERTGGSVSTLTIQRTQQEDSAVYLCASSLEGAVYGYTFGSGTRLTVV.

The rearrangement uses TRBV19 and TRBJ2-1; possible D gene TRBD2, 7 bases. The CDR3 has 15 residues. The V end was cut by 3 bases, the J end by 8 bases, with 17 bases between. Germline CDR1 reads LNHDA; CDR2 reads SQIVND (reference sequence). This CDR3 reads CASSMGGQVDDEQFF. DNA for the CDR3: TGTGCCAGTAGTATGGGGGGGCAGGTCGACGATGAGCAGTTCTTC.

This clone was counted a few times. The chain has TRBV5-1 and TRBJ2-6; D ambiguous. The CDR3 spans 15 residues. V lost 1 base, J lost 0 bases, and 5 bases lay in between. Germline CDR1 reads SGHRS; CDR2 reads YFSETQ. The CDR3 protein is CASSLSSSGANVLTF. The DNA for the CDR3 is TGCGCCAGCAGCTTGTCCTCCTCTGGGGCCAACGTCCTGACTTTC.

The chain recombines TRBV18 with TRBJ1-2; the D is unclear. Germline V gene lookup returns CDR1 KGHSH and CDR2 LQKENI. The CDR3 is 16 residues long. V shed 3 bases and J shed 4 bases, with 18 bases lying between them. CDR3 amino acids: CASSPGTGRRPYGYTF. The CDR3, as DNA: TGTGCCAGCTCACCCGGAACCGGGAGGAGACCCTATGGCTACACCTTC.

V is TRBV9 and J is TRBJ2-2; the D gene is possibly TRBD1 (5 bases). Germline V CDR1 and CDR2: SGDLS, YYNGEE. This CDR3 spans 18 amino acids. With 0 bases removed from V and 5 bases from J, the gap between germline ends came to 20 bases. Here the CDR3 DNA reads TGTGCCAGCAGCGTAGGCATAGGGGCCCAAATGGGAACCGGGGAGCTGTTTTTT. Amino acid sequence: CASSVGIGAQMGTGELFF.

The chain couples TRBV4-2 to TRBJ2-1; TRBD1 matches at 8 bases. Germline V gene data show CDR1 as LGHNA and CDR2 as YNFKEQ. J was trimmed by 5 bases and V by 4 bases; bases with no gene match: 13. This CDR3 has 17 amino acids. The CDR3 reads CASSLNPGQGVNNEQFF. The CDR3 DNA reads as TGTGCCAGCAGCCTTAACCCCGGACAGGGCGTCAACAATGAGCAGTTCTTC.

CDR3 sequence (DNA): TGTGCCACCAGTGATCCGAGGTCAGCGAACACTGAAGCTTTCTTT. It codes for CATSDPRSANTEAFF. The chain has TRBV24-1 and TRBJ1-1, with D unresolved. The CDR3 totals 15 residues. The germline CDR1 and CDR2 sequences are KGHDR and SFDVKD. V was pared by 3 bases and J by 1 base, with 11 bases between.